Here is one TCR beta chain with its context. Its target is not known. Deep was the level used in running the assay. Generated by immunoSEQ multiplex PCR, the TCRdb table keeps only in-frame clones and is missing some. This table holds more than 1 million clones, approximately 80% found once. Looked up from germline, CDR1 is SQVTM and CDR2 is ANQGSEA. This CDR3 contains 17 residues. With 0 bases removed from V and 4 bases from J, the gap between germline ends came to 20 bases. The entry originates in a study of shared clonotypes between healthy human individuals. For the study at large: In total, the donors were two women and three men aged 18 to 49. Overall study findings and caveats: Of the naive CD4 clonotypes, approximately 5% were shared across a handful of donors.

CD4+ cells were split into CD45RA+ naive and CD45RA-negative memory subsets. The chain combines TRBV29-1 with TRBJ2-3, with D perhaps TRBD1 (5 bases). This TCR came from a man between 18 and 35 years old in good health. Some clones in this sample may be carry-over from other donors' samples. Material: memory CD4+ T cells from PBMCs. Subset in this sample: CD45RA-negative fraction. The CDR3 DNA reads TGCAGCGTTGAAGATTTCGTGGGGCGAGACACTGCAGATACGCAGTATTTT. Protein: CSVEDFVGRDTADTQYF.